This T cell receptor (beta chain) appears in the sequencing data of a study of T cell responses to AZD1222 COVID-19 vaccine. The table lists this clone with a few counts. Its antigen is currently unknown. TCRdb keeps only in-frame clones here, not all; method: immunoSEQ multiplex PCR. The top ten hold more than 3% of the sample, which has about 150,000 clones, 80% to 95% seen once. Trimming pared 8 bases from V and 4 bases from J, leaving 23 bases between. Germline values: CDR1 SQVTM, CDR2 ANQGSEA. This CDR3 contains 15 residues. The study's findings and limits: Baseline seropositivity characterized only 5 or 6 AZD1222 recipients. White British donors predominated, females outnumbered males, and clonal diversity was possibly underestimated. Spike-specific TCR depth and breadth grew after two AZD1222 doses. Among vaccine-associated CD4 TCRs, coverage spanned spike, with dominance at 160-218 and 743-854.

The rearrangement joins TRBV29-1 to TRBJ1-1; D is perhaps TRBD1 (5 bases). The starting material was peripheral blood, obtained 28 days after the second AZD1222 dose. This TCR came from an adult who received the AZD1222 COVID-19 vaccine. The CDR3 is CSSTGSQGGSTEAFF. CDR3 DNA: TGCAGCTCCACGGGGTCTCAGGGAGGGAGCACTGAAGCTTTCTTT.